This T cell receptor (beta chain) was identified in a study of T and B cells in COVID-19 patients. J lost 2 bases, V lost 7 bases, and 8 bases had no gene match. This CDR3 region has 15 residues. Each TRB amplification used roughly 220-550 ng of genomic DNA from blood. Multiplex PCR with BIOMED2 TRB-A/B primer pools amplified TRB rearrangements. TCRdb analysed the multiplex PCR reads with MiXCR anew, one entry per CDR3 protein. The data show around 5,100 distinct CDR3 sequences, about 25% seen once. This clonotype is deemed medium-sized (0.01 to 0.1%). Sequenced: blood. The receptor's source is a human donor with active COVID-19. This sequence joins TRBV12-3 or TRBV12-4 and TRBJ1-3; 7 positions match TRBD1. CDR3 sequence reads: CASTTDRAAGNTIYF. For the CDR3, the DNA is TGTGCCAGCACCACAGACAGGGCAGCTGGAAACACCATATATTTT.